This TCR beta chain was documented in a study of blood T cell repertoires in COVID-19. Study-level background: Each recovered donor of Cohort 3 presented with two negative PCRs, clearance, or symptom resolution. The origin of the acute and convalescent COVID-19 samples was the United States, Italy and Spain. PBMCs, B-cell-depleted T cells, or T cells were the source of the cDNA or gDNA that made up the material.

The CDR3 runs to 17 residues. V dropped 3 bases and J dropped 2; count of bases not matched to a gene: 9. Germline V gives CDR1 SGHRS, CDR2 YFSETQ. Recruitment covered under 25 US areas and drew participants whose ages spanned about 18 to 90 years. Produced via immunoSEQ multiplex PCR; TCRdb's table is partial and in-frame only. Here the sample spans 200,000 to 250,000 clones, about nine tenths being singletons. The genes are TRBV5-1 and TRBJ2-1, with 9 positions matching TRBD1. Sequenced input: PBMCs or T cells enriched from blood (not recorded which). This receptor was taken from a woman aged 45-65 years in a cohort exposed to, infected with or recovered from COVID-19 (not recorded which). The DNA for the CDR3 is TGCGCCAGCAGCTCGATATCAGGGGACAGGGCCTACAATGAGCAGTTCTTC. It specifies CASSSISGDRAYNEQFF.